This is a list of T cell receptor beta chains from one sample in a study of T cell responses to AZD1222 COVID-19 vaccine. Clones were sequenced by immunoSEQ multiplex PCR, and TCRdb holds only the in-frame ones, with some missing. Its table lists about 140,000 clones. The sequenced sample consisted of peripheral blood. These receptors were obtained from an adult in good health. Each CDR3 is given with its conserved first and last residue. D genes are given only for firm matches.

v_gene: TRBV15
d_gene: .
j_gene: TRBJ2-3
CDR3aa: CATSRGGSRSDTQYF
CDR3nt: TGTGCCACCAGCAGGGGGGGTAGTAGATCAGATACGCAGTATTTT

v_gene: TRBV7-3
d_gene: TRBD2
j_gene: TRBJ2-3
CDR3aa: CASSFGLAGGRDTQYF
CDR3nt: TGTGCCAGCAGCTTTGGACTAGCGGGGGGCCGAGATACGCAGTATTTT

v_gene: TRBV9
d_gene: .
j_gene: TRBJ1-4
CDR3aa: CASSVGVGGINEKLFF
CDR3nt: TGTGCCAGCAGCGTAGGCGTAGGGGGTATTAATGAAAAACTGTTTTTT

v_gene: TRBV7-2
d_gene: .
j_gene: TRBJ1-6
CDR3aa: CASSSTGSSYNSPLHF
CDR3nt: TGTGCCAGCAGTTCCACTGGGAGCTCCTATAATTCACCCCTCCACTTT

v_gene: TRBV29-1
d_gene: .
j_gene: TRBJ2-1
CDR3aa: CSVGGRGGRSYNEQFF
CDR3nt: TGCAGCGTTGGAGGAAGGGGCGGAAGGTCCTACAATGAGCAGTTCTTC

v_gene: TRBV5-1
d_gene: .
j_gene: TRBJ1-2
CDR3aa: CASSLGVGSLGYTF
CDR3nt: TGCGCCAGCAGCTTGGGGGTCGGGTCTTTAGGCTACACCTTC

v_gene: TRBV9
d_gene: .
j_gene: TRBJ1-1
CDR3aa: CASSLGVRTEAFF
CDR3nt: TGTGCCAGCAGCTTGGGGGTAAGGACTGAAGCTTTCTTT

v_gene: TRBV4-1
d_gene: .
j_gene: TRBJ2-1
CDR3aa: CASSQISGEQFF
CDR3nt: TGCGCCAGCAGCCAAATTTCGGGGGAGCAGTTCTTC

v_gene: TRBV19
d_gene: .
j_gene: TRBJ2-1
CDR3aa: CASRSGRGYYNEQFF
CDR3nt: TGTGCCAGTAGGAGTGGCAGGGGTTACTACAATGAGCAGTTCTTC

v_gene: TRBV11-3
d_gene: .
j_gene: TRBJ2-2
CDR3aa: CASSLPGELFF
CDR3nt: TGTGCCAGCAGCTTGCCCGGGGAGCTGTTTTTT

v_gene: TRBV7-6
d_gene: TRBD2
j_gene: TRBJ2-5
CDR3aa: CASSLAREGRGTQYF
CDR3nt: TGTGCCAGCAGCTTAGCGAGGGAGGGCCGGGGGACCCAGTACTTC

v_gene: TRBV7-8
d_gene: .
j_gene: TRBJ1-1
CDR3aa: CASRGDTEAFF
CDR3nt: TGTGCCAGCAGGGGGGACACTGAAGCTTTCTTT

v_gene: TRBV19
d_gene: .
j_gene: TRBJ1-5
CDR3aa: CASSTGTRDNQPQHF
CDR3nt: TGTGCCAGTAGTACCGGGACACGGGACAATCAGCCCCAGCATTTT

v_gene: TRBV3-1/TRBV3-2
d_gene: .
j_gene: TRBJ1-5
CDR3aa: CASSHIIVRTADSNQPQHF
CDR3nt: TGTGCCAGCAGCCATATTATAGTACGGACAGCAGATAGCAATCAGCCCCAGCATTTT

v_gene: TRBV27
d_gene: .
j_gene: TRBJ1-5
CDR3aa: CASSLSGNNQPQHF
CDR3nt: TGTGCCAGCAGTTTATCAGGGAACAATCAGCCCCAGCATTTT

v_gene: TRBV6-1
d_gene: .
j_gene: TRBJ2-7
CDR3aa: CASSERGPPYEQYF
CDR3nt: TGTGCCAGCAGTGAACGGGGTCCCCCCTACGAGCAGTACTTC

v_gene: TRBV6-5
d_gene: .
j_gene: TRBJ2-7
CDR3aa: CASTLSTGSTYEQYF
CDR3nt: TGTGCCAGCACCCTATCGACAGGTTCTACTTACGAGCAGTACTTC

v_gene: TRBV10-1
d_gene: .
j_gene: TRBJ1-1
CDR3aa: CASRDGDLSTEAFF
CDR3nt: TGCGCCAGCAGGGATGGGGATCTCAGCACTGAAGCTTTCTTT

v_gene: TRBV30
d_gene: .
j_gene: TRBJ1-2
CDR3aa: CAWSTTGYGYTF
CDR3nt: TGTGCCTGGAGTACTACAGGCTATGGCTACACCTTC

v_gene: TRBV19
d_gene: TRBD1
j_gene: TRBJ2-3
CDR3aa: CASSRRQGGTDTQYF
CDR3nt: TGTGCCAGTAGTCGACGACAGGGAGGCACAGATACGCAGTATTTT

v_gene: TRBV18
d_gene: .
j_gene: TRBJ1-1
CDR3aa: CASSPLGAGGNTEAFF
CDR3nt: TGTGCCAGCTCACCATTAGGAGCTGGGGGGAACACTGAAGCTTTCTTT

v_gene: TRBV15
d_gene: .
j_gene: TRBJ1-1
CDR3aa: CATSRFLLNTEAFF
CDR3nt: TGTGCCACCAGCAGATTCCTCCTGAACACTGAAGCTTTCTTT

v_gene: TRBV27
d_gene: .
j_gene: TRBJ1-4
CDR3aa: CASRPYSGDREKLFF
CDR3nt: TGTGCCAGCAGACCCTATAGTGGGGATCGCGAAAAACTGTTTTTT

v_gene: TRBV6-1
d_gene: .
j_gene: TRBJ1-1
CDR3aa: CASSEIGQPNTEAFF
CDR3nt: TGTGCCAGCAGTGAAATAGGGCAGCCGAACACTGAAGCTTTCTTT

v_gene: TRBV5-8
d_gene: .
j_gene: TRBJ2-1
CDR3aa: CASSFAGQTYNEQFF
CDR3nt: TGTGCCAGCAGTTTTGCGGGACAGACCTACAATGAGCAGTTCTTC

v_gene: TRBV7-6
d_gene: TRBD1
j_gene: TRBJ1-6
CDR3aa: CASSLGTGGYNSPLHF
CDR3nt: TGTGCCAGCAGCTTAGGAACAGGGGGTTATAATTCACCCCTCCACTTT

v_gene: TRBV5-8
d_gene: TRBD1
j_gene: TRBJ1-1
CDR3aa: CASSKRTGGAFF
CDR3nt: TGTGCCAGCAGCAAAAGGACAGGGGGAGCTTTCTTT

v_gene: TRBV9
d_gene: TRBD1
j_gene: TRBJ1-2
CDR3aa: CASSTTDRVGYTF
CDR3nt: TGTGCCAGCAGCACTACGGACAGGGTTGGCTACACCTTC

v_gene: TRBV6-2/TRBV6-3
d_gene: .
j_gene: TRBJ2-2
CDR3aa: CASSYSTRASRLFF
CDR3nt: TGTGCCAGCAGTTACTCGACCCGGGCTAGCAGGCTGTTTTTT

v_gene: TRBV11-3
d_gene: TRBD1
j_gene: TRBJ1-1
CDR3aa: CASSQDRGRMNTEAFF
CDR3nt: TGTGCCAGCAGCCAAGACAGGGGGCGGATGAACACTGAAGCTTTCTTT

v_gene: TRBV7-3
d_gene: TRBD1
j_gene: TRBJ2-7
CDR3aa: CASSFTGTGDYEQYF
CDR3nt: TGTGCCAGCAGCTTCACCGGGACAGGGGACTACGAGCAGTACTTC

v_gene: TRBV11-1
d_gene: .
j_gene: TRBJ2-1
CDR3aa: CASSSAGRNEQFF
CDR3nt: TGTGCCAGCAGCAGCGCCGGGAGAAATGAGCAGTTCTTC

v_gene: TRBV3-1/TRBV3-2
d_gene: TRBD2
j_gene: TRBJ2-2
CDR3aa: CASSQPGLGGTGELFF
CDR3nt: TGTGCCAGCAGCCAACCGGGACTAGGGGGAACCGGGGAGCTGTTTTTT

v_gene: TRBV14
d_gene: .
j_gene: TRBJ1-2
CDR3aa: CASSTGGGYGYTF
CDR3nt: TGTGCCAGCAGCACCGGGGGAGGCTATGGCTACACCTTC

v_gene: TRBV27
d_gene: TRBD1
j_gene: TRBJ1-2
CDR3aa: CASSFFPPTGKGQGYTF
CDR3nt: TGTGCCAGCAGTTTTTTCCCTCCGACAGGGAAGGGGCAGGGCTACACCTTC

v_gene: TRBV2
d_gene: .
j_gene: TRBJ1-5
CDR3aa: CASSEGHLSLKHEPQHF
CDR3nt: TGTGCCAGCAGTGAAGGACATTTAAGCCTCAAACATGAACCCCAGCATTTT

v_gene: TRBV20-1
d_gene: .
j_gene: TRBJ1-5
CDR3aa: CSASRGRSNQPQHF
CDR3nt: TGCAGTGCTAGTCGAGGGAGGAGCAATCAGCCCCAGCATTTT

v_gene: TRBV7-9
d_gene: .
j_gene: TRBJ2-1
CDR3aa: CASSSRGLNQQFF
CDR3nt: TGTGCCAGCAGCTCAAGGGGCCTCAATCAGCAGTTCTTC

v_gene: TRBV7-3
d_gene: TRBD2
j_gene: TRBJ2-3
CDR3aa: CASSPTAGGTDTQYF
CDR3nt: TGTGCCAGCAGCCCTACAGCGGGGGGCACAGATACGCAGTATTTT

v_gene: TRBV5-1
d_gene: TRBD1
j_gene: TRBJ1-1
CDR3aa: CASSLTGTGGNTEAFF
CDR3nt: TGCGCCAGCAGCCTAACCGGGACAGGGGGAAACACTGAAGCTTTCTTT

v_gene: TRBV2
d_gene: .
j_gene: TRBJ1-3
CDR3aa: CASSGDRVNTIYF
CDR3nt: TGTGCCAGCAGTGGGGATAGGGTAAACACCATATATTTT

v_gene: TRBV27
d_gene: .
j_gene: TRBJ1-2
CDR3aa: CASSLVPFLGREGGYTF
CDR3nt: TGTGCCAGCAGTTTAGTCCCCTTTCTAGGACGAGAGGGTGGCTACACCTTC

v_gene: TRBV25-1
d_gene: .
j_gene: TRBJ2-1
CDR3aa: CASSEYGNNEQFF
CDR3nt: TGTGCCAGCAGTGAATACGGCAACAATGAGCAGTTCTTC

v_gene: TRBV12-3/TRBV12-4
d_gene: .
j_gene: TRBJ1-6
CDR3aa: CASSFGNSPLHF
CDR3nt: TGTGCCAGCAGTTTTGGTAATTCACCCCTCCACTTT

v_gene: TRBV7-8
d_gene: .
j_gene: TRBJ2-1
CDR3aa: CASSLEGGDMNEQFF
CDR3nt: TGTGCCAGCAGCTTAGAGGGCGGGGATATGAATGAGCAGTTCTTC

v_gene: TRBV7-8
d_gene: .
j_gene: TRBJ1-1
CDR3aa: CASSQPTVNTEAFF
CDR3nt: TGTGCCAGCAGCCAGCCGACAGTGAACACTGAAGCTTTCTTT

v_gene: TRBV19
d_gene: TRBD1
j_gene: TRBJ2-7
CDR3aa: CASSTGQSSYEQYF
CDR3nt: TGTGCCAGTAGTACGGGACAGAGCTCCTACGAGCAGTACTTC

v_gene: TRBV10-3
d_gene: .
j_gene: TRBJ1-1
CDR3aa: CAISGNLNTEAFF
CDR3nt: TGTGCCATCAGCGGAAATTTGAACACTGAAGCTTTCTTT

v_gene: TRBV30
d_gene: .
j_gene: TRBJ1-2
CDR3aa: CAWSVVGGYGYTF
CDR3nt: TGTGCCTGGAGTGTGGTAGGGGGCTATGGCTACACCTTC

v_gene: TRBV7-9
d_gene: .
j_gene: TRBJ2-5
CDR3aa: CASSLLDRETQYF
CDR3nt: TGTGCCAGCAGCCTCCTAGACCGGGAGACCCAGTACTTC

v_gene: TRBV7-9
d_gene: TRBD1
j_gene: TRBJ1-1
CDR3aa: CASSLQGRNTEAFF
CDR3nt: TGTGCCAGCAGCCTACAGGGGCGGAACACTGAAGCTTTCTTT

v_gene: TRBV21-1
d_gene: .
j_gene: TRBJ1-5
CDR3aa: CASSNRDSRDGPQHF
CDR3nt: TGTGCCAGCAGCAATCGGGACAGCCGTGACGGGCCCCAGCATTTT

v_gene: TRBV24-1
d_gene: TRBD1
j_gene: TRBJ2-3
CDR3aa: CATSDWRTGPTDTQYF
CDR3nt: TGTGCCACCAGTGATTGGAGGACAGGGCCCACAGATACGCAGTATTTT

v_gene: TRBV19
d_gene: .
j_gene: TRBJ1-1
CDR3aa: CASSISGQDTEAFF
CDR3nt: TGTGCCAGTAGTATTTCGGGCCAGGACACTGAAGCTTTCTTT

v_gene: TRBV18
d_gene: TRBD1
j_gene: TRBJ1-4
CDR3aa: CASSPRTGANEKLFF
CDR3nt: TGTGCCAGCTCACCACGGACAGGAGCTAATGAAAAACTGTTTTTT